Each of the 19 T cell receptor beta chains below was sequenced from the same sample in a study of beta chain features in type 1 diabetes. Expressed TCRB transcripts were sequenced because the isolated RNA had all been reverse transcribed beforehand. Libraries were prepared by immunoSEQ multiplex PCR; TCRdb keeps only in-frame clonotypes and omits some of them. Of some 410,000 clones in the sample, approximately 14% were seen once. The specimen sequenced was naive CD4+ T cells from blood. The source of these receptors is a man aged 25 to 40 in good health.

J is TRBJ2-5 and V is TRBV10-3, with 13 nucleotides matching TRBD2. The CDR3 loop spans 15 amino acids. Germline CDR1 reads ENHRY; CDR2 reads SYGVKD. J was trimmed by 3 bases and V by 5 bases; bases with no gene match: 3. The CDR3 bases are TGTGCCATCAGTCCCGGGACTAGCGGGAAAGAGACCCAGTACTTC. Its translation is CAISPGTSGKETQYF.

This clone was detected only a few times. CDR3 nucleotide sequence: TGTGCCAGCAGCCTAGGGCAGCGGTCGACATACAATGAGCAGTTCTTC. Translation: CASSLGQRSTYNEQFF. The J gene is TRBJ2-1, the V gene TRBV5-4; TRBD2 might be the D (5 bases). V was pared by 4 bases and J by 4 bases, with 18 bases between. Per the germline V gene, CDR1 is SGHNT and CDR2 is YYREEE (reference sequence). This CDR3 has 16 amino acids. Variable domain in full (rest from reference TRBV5-4 and TRBJ2-1): ETGVTQSPTHLIKTRGQQVTLRCSSQSGHNTVSWYQQALGQGPQFIFQYYREEENGRGNFPPRFSGLQFPNYSSELNVNALELDDSALYLCASSLGQRSTYNEQFFGPGTRLTVL.

The CDR3 DNA follows: TGCAGCGTTGGTCGGTTTAGGACTAGCGGGGAACAAGAGACCCAGTACTTC. Translated: CSVGRFRTSGEQETQYF. The V call is TRBV29-1, the J call TRBJ2-5; 12 bases match TRBD2. Trimming cost V 4 bases and J 2 bases; bases outside gene matches: 11. Germline CDR1 and CDR2: SQVTM and ANQGSEA. The CDR3 has 17 amino acids. The complete variable domain, with remaining parts taken from reference TRBV29-1 and TRBJ2-5, reads SAVISQKPSRDICQRGTSLTIQCQVDSQVTMMFWYRQQPGQSLTLIATANQGSEATYESGFVIDKFPISRPNLTFSTLTVSNMSPEDSSIYLCSVGRFRTSGEQETQYFGPGTRLLVL.

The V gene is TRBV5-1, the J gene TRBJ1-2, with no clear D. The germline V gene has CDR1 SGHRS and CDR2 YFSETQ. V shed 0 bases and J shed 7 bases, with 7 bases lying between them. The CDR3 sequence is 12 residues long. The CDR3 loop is CASSLEKGGYTF. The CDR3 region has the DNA TGCGCCAGCAGCTTGGAAAAGGGTGGCTACACCTTC.

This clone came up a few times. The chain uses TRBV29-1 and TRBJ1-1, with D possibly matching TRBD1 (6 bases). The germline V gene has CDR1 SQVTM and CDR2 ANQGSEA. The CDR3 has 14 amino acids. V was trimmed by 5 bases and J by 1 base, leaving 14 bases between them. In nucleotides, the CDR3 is TGCAGCGTTCCCTGGGCAGGGGCGAACACTGAAGCTTTCTTT. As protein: CSVPWAGANTEAFF.

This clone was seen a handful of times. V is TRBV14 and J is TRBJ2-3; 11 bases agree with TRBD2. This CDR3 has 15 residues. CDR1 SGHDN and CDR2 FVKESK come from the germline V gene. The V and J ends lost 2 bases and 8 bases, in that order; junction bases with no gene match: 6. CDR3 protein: CASSQRHLAGGTQYF. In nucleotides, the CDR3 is TGTGCCAGCAGCCAACGTCATCTAGCGGGAGGTACGCAGTATTTT.

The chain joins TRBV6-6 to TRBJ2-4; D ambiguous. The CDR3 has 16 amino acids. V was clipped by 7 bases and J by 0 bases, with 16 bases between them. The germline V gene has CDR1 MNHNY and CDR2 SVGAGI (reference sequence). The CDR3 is CASIDGQVLAKNIQYF. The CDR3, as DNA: TGTGCCAGCATCGACGGGCAGGTTCTAGCCAAAAACATTCAGTACTTC.

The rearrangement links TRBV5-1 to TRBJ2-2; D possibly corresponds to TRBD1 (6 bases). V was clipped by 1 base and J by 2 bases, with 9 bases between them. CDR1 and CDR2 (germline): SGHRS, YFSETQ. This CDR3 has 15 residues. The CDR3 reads CASSLTGKNTGELFF. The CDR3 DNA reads TGCGCCAGCAGCTTGACAGGGAAAAACACCGGGGAGCTGTTTTTT.

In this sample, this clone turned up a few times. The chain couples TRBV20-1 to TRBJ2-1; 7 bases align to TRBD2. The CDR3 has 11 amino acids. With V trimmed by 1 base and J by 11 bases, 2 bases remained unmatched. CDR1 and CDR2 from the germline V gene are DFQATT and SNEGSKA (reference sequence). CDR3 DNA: TGCAGTGCTAGAGCGGGAGGACAGCAGTTCTTC. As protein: CSARAGGQQFF.

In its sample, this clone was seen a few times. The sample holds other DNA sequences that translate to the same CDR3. The CDR3 DNA is TGTGCCAGCTCACCCACGGTGAACACTGAAGCTTTCTTT. Its translation is CASSPTVNTEAFF. The V and J genes are TRBV18 and TRBJ1-1, with no clear D. Germline V gene sequence: CDR1 KGHSH, CDR2 LQKENI. The CDR3 has 13 residues. V was shortened by 3 bases and J by 0 bases, with 5 bases between the two germline ends. Based on the CDR3 plus reference TRBV18 and TRBJ1-1, the full variable domain is NAGVMQNPRHLVRRRGQEARLRCSPMKGHSHVYWYRQLPEEGLKFMVYLQKENIIDESGMPKERFSAEFPKEGPSILRIQQVVRGDSAAYFCASSPTVNTEAFFGQGTRLTVV.

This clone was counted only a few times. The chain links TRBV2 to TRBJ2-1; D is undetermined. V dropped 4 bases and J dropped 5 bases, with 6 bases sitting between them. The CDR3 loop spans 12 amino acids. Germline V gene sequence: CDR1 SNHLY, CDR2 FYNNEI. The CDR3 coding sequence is TGTGCCAGCAGTGCAGGACACAATGAGCAGTTCTTC. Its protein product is CASSAGHNEQFF.

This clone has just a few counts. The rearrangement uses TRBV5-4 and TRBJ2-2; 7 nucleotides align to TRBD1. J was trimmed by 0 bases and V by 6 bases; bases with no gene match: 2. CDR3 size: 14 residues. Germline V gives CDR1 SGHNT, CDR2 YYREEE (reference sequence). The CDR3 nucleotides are TGTGCCAGCAAAACAGGGGCGAACACCGGGGAGCTGTTTTTT. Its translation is CASKTGANTGELFF. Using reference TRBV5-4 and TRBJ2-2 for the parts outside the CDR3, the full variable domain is ETGVTQSPTHLIKTRGQQVTLRCSSQSGHNTVSWYQQALGQGPQFIFQYYREEENGRGNFPPRFSGLQFPNYSSELNVNALELDDSALYLCASKTGANTGELFFGEGSRLTVL.

CDR3: CAWRQGLAYYGYTF. The CDR3 nucleotides read TGTGCCTGGAGGCAGGGCCTAGCTTACTATGGCTACACCTTC. The rearrangement uses TRBV30 and TRBJ1-2; tentatively, D is TRBD1 (5 bases). V gave up 3 bases and J gave up 3 bases, with 14 bases separating them. This CDR3 comprises 14 residues. Germline CDR1 GTSNPN, CDR2 SVGIG (reference sequence).

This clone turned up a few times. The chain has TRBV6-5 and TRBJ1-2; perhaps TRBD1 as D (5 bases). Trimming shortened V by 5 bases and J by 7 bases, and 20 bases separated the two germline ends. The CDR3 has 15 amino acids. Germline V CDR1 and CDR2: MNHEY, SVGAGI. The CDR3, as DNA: TGTGCCAGCAGTCTGGATAGGGCAGGGAGGAGTGGCTACACCTTC. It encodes CASSLDRAGRSGYTF.

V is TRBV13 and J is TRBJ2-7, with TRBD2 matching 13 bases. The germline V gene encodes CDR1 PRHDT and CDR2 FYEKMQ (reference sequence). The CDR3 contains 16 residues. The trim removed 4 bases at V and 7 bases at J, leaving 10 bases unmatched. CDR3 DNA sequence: TGTGCCAGCAGCTCCCGGACTAGCGGGAGCTCGAGGGAGCAGTACTTC. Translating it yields CASSSRTSGSSREQYF.

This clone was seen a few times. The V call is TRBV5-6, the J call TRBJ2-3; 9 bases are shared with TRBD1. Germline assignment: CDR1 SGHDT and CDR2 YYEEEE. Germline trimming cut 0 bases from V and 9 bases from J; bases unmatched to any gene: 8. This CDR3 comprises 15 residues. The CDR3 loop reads CASSLVGAGTGTQYF. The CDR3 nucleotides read TGTGCCAGCAGCTTGGTGGGAGCCGGGACAGGGACGCAGTATTTT. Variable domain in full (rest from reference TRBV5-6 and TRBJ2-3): DAGVTQSPTHLIKTRGQQVTLRCSPKSGHDTVSWYQQALGQGPQFIFQYYEEEERQRGNFPDRFSGHQFPNYSSELNVNALLLGDSALYLCASSLVGAGTGTQYFGPGTRLTVL.

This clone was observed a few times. The chain's CDR3 is CASSQGHRSYGYTF. The CDR3, as DNA: TGTGCCAGCAGTCAGGGGCATAGATCCTATGGCTACACCTTC. The chain recombines TRBV11-2 with TRBJ1-2; TRBD1 might be the D (6 bases). Germline CDR1 and CDR2: SGHAT and FQNNGV. CDR3 length equals 14 residues. V lost 6 bases and J 4 bases, leaving 15 bases between the germline ends.

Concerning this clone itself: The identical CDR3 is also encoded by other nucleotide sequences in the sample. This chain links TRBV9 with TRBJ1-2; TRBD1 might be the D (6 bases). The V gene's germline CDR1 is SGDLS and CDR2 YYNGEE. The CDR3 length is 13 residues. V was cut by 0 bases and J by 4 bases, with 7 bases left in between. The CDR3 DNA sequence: TGTGCCAGCAGCGTAGTAGGGGGCTATGGCTACACCTTC. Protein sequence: CASSVVGGYGYTF.

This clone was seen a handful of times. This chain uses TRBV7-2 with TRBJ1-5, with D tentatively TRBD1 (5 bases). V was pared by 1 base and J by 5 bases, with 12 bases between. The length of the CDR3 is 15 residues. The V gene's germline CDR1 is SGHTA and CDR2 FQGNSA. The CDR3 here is CASSLGFDSYQPQHF. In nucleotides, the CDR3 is TGTGCCAGCAGCTTAGGATTCGACAGTTATCAGCCCCAGCATTTT.